This TCR beta chain was recorded in a study of cytomegalovirus exposure and HLA in healthy donors. The PCR contained 60 Vbeta and 13 Jbeta primers. Assay used: immunoSEQ multiplex PCR; TCRdb lists only in-frame clones, some missing. In the table there are 95,000 or so clones, 60% to 80% of which are singletons. The V gene end was trimmed by 3 bases and the J gene end by 3 bases; junction bases not matched to a gene: 13. Germline CDR1 is LNHNV and CDR2 is YYDKDF (reference sequence). The CDR3 is made up of 17 amino acids. Material for sequencing was PBMCs. The chain links TRBV15 to TRBJ2-7; 8 bases fit TRBD2. This clonotype was sampled from a woman between 50 and 59 years old in good health and CMV-seropositive. This CDR3 is CATSRGVAGKRDYEQYF. The DNA for the CDR3 is TGTGCCACCAGCAGGGGGGTAGCGGGAAAAAGGGACTACGAGCAGTACTTC.